The rows below give T cell receptor beta chains drawn from one sample of a study of blood T cell repertoires in COVID-19. Sequencing was performed with immunoSEQ multiplex PCR; in TCRdb, only in-frame clones are kept and a portion is missing. The sample includes around 150,000 clones, 75% to 90% seen only once; the top ten take around 4.6%. The sequencing input was peripheral blood. These receptors were obtained from a woman in her sixties with active or convalescent COVID-19. Both conserved end residues are part of each CDR3. D genes are given only for firm matches. Clone size is given for some rows only: seen once, a few or many times, or a class if the clone is expanded.

clone size	V gene	D gene	J gene	CDR3 DNA	CDR3 protein
-	TRBV4-3	-	TRBJ1-2	TGCGCCAGCAGCCAAGACAAAACCGCCGGTGGCTACACCTTC	CASSQDKTAGGYTF
-	TRBV4-3	-	TRBJ1-4	TGCGCCAGCAGCCAAGGGTGGGGGGGACTGTTTTTT	CASSQGWGGLFF
-	TRBV30	TRBD2	TRBJ2-5	TGTGCCTGGAGTCCCGGGACTAGCGGGGGGGGAGAGACCCAGTACTTC	CAWSPGTSGGGETQYF
-	TRBV15	-	TRBJ2-3	TGTGCCACCAGCAGAGAACCTCTAGCGTCGGTGGATAGCACAGATACGCAGTATTTT	CATSREPLASVDSTDTQYF
-	TRBV10-3	TRBD2	TRBJ2-3	TGTGCCGGCGGGAATAGCGGGGGGGCCGCAGATACGCAGTATTTT	CAGGNSGGAADTQYF
-	TRBV11-2	-	TRBJ2-2	TGTGCCAGCAGCTATGGCGGGACTGACACCGGGGAGCTGTTTTTT	CASSYGGTDTGELFF
-	TRBV7-8	TRBD2	TRBJ2-3	TGTGCCAGCAGCGAAAGAGGGACTAGCGGCACAGATACGCAGTATTTT	CASSERGTSGTDTQYF
few	TRBV11-2	-	TRBJ2-7	TGTGCCAGCAGCCCTACAGGGTATGAGCAGTACTTC	CASSPTGYEQYF
-	TRBV24-1	TRBD2	TRBJ2-5	TGTGCCACGCGCCTGGGGGGGAGAACACAAGAGACCCAGTACTTC	CATRLGGRTQETQYF
-	TRBV7-6	TRBD2	TRBJ2-3	TGTGCCAGCAGCCTGACTAGCGGGGGCCTCACAGATACGCAGTATTTT	CASSLTSGGLTDTQYF
-	TRBV19	-	TRBJ1-5	TGTGCCAGTAGGGGGGGGACTAGCAATCAGCCCCAGCATTTT	CASRGGTSNQPQHF
-	TRBV7-8	TRBD1	TRBJ1-1	TGTGCCAGCAGCCCCTGGACAGGCCCTGAAGCTTTCTTT	CASSPWTGPEAFF
-	TRBV7-2	-	TRBJ1-6	TGTGCCAGTAGGAGTACCTATAATTCACCCCTCCACTTT	CASRSTYNSPLHF
many	TRBV7-2	TRBD1	TRBJ1-2	TGTGCCAGCAGCTTCTCGGGACAGGGGGGGAGTGGCTACACCTTC	CASSFSGQGGSGYTF
few	TRBV19	TRBD1	TRBJ1-2	TGTGCCAGTAGATCAGGGGGCTCCTATGGCTACACCTTC	CASRSGGSYGYTF
many	TRBV20-1	-	TRBJ1-1	TGCAGTGCTCTGGGAGGAACTGAAGCTTTCTTT	CSALGGTEAFF
-	TRBV5-5	TRBD1	TRBJ1-2	TGTGCCAGCAGCTTGGGCGGGACAGCTTTACAGGGGCTCGCTAACTATGGCTACACCTTC	CASSLGGTALQGLANYGYTF
-	TRBV6-2/TRBV6-3	-	TRBJ1-1	TGTGCCAGCAGTTACGTACAGGGTGGCCCGAACACTGAAGCTTTCTTT	CASSYVQGGPNTEAFF
-	TRBV19	TRBD1	TRBJ2-6	TGTGCCAGTAGTACAGAGACAGGGAAAGGTCTTTCCGGGGCCAACGTCCTGACTTTC	CASSTETGKGLSGANVLTF
-	TRBV11-3	TRBD1	TRBJ2-1	TGTGCCAGCAGCCCGGGACAGGGGACATACAATGAGCAGTTCTTC	CASSPGQGTYNEQFF